This TCR beta chain was found in a study of radiotherapy plus CTLA-4 blockade in lung cancer. Per germline, CDR1 SGDLS and CDR2 YYNGEE. The CDR3 sequence is 14 residues long. V shed 0 bases and J shed 5 bases, with 11 bases lying between them. The repertoire was sequenced with immunoSEQ multiplex PCR; TCRdb's copy has only in-frame clones and lacks some. The data contain tens of thousands of clones, around 80% of them singletons. Ipilimumab CTLA-4 blockade and focal radiation were given to patients with chemo-refractory metastatic non-small-cell lung cancer. This TCR derives from a human donor with non-small cell lung cancer who had a partial response to radiotherapy plus ipilimumab. This material consisted of peripheral blood, taken from a patient treated with radiotherapy plus ipilimumab. The genes are TRBV9 and TRBJ2-5; no definite D call. The CDR3 region has the DNA TGTGCCAGCAGCGTAGGGTCCGTCGCGGAGACCCAGTACTTC. This gives the protein CASSVGSVAETQYF.